The T cell receptor (beta chain) under discussion was sequenced for a study of blood T cell repertoires in COVID-19. About the research overall: The United States, Italy and Spain were the sources of the acute and convalescent COVID-19 samples. Sample material is recorded as cDNA or gDNA derived from T cells, B-cell-depleted T cells, or PBMCs.

Authors' data handling: Amplifying reference gene primers gave estimates of nucleated cell counts. Method: immunoSEQ multiplex PCR; TCRdb's copy keeps in-frame clones and lacks some. From that table come the V and J calls and clone size; the DNA was used to work out D and trimming. The sample holds approximately 230,000 clones, about four fifths seen once. The V end lost 3 bases, the J end lost 0 bases, and 12 bases lay between the germline ends. Germline V gene lookup returns CDR1 MDHEN and CDR2 SYDVKM. This CDR3 has 15 amino acids. The chain combines TRBV28 with TRBJ2-7, with D possibly TRBD1 on 5 matching bases. The receptor comes from an older man with acute or convalescent COVID-19. Input material: peripheral blood. Here the CDR3 reads CASSFSTARSYEQYF. In nucleotides, the CDR3 is TGTGCCAGCAGTTTCTCGACAGCTCGCTCCTACGAGCAGTACTTC.